This is a list of T cell receptor beta chains from one sample in a study of human T cells and chemical hapten exposure. Via MiXCR, TCRdb re-called the RACE reads, giving one row per CDR3 protein. This table holds approximately 80,000 distinct CDR3 sequences, over 6% found once. Sample: whole blood, taken in connection with sensitization to the hapten diphenylcyclopropenone (DPC). These receptors were obtained from a young woman with alopecia areata. Some clones in this sample may be carry-over from other donors' samples. Both conserved end residues are part of each CDR3. Each record gives: clone size, V gene, J gene, CDR3 length, CDR3 protein. Rows give clone size only sometimes, using once, few, many, or a class for an expanded clone.

NA	TRBV7-9	TRBJ1-1	13	CASSPDTVAPAFF
many	TRBV24-1	TRBJ2-1	18	CATSDSPGSDTSYNEQFF
few	TRBV7-6	TRBJ2-7	18	CASSLGGRAVGLIYEQYF
few	TRBV11-2	TRBJ2-7	13	CASSAGQEGEQYF
NA	TRBV6-6	TRBJ1-2	13	CASSHGPNYGYTF
many	TRBV12-3/TRBV12-4	TRBJ2-6	16	CASSPQQGSGANVLTF
many	TRBV7-2	TRBJ2-3	12	CASSPLGHTQYF
NA	TRBV7-9	TRBJ1-1	13	CASSSGGGAEAFF
many	TRBV6-5	TRBJ2-3	14	CASRPGARTDTQYF
NA	TRBV5-1	TRBJ2-5	17	CASSRTGGTSRGETQYF
NA	TRBV19	TRBJ2-1	16	CASSIESGLAGGEQFF
few	TRBV7-2	TRBJ1-5	14	CASSLNFRYQPQHF
many	TRBV5-1	TRBJ2-7	12	CASSSRGDEQYF
few	TRBV29-1	TRBJ1-1	16	CSVEDLLDRGNTEAFF
many	TRBV5-1	TRBJ1-1	13	CASSLEQGTEAFF
many	TRBV20-1	TRBJ2-3	16	CSAREASGVRTDTQYF
many	TRBV6-5	TRBJ1-1	17	CASSRQRGPGGYTEAFF
once	TRBV10-3	TRBJ2-7	12	CAISVDSDEQYF
NA	TRBV11-2	TRBJ1-2	12	CASSLGPYGYTF
NA	TRBV6-5	TRBJ1-6	18	CASSYSIGVLSANSPLHF
few	TRBV5-6	TRBJ1-2	14	CASSLKSINYGYTF
few	TRBV7-8	TRBJ1-4	16	CASSLGLQGSGEKLFF
many	TRBV20-1	TRBJ1-1	14	CSARAPDGPSEAFF
few	TRBV12-3/TRBV12-4	TRBJ1-1	12	CASTLKGGRAFF
few	TRBV6-5	TRBJ2-3	16	CASSTMAGGPADTQYF
NA	TRBV29-1	TRBJ1-2	14	CSGESAQGAYGYTF
few	TRBV10-3	TRBJ2-7	14	CAIRQDQLSYEQYF
many	TRBV12-3/TRBV12-4	TRBJ1-1	13	CASSSTSSPEAFF
many	TRBV29-1	TRBJ1-2	14	CSVEDWGGRDGYTF
many	TRBV20-1	TRBJ1-1	14	CSALPGHRNTEAFF
many	TRBV6-5	TRBJ1-1	11	CASRRETEAFF
many	TRBV2	TRBJ1-2	13	CASSGLTGPGYTF
many	TRBV29-1	TRBJ1-1	14	CSVEDIAGFPEAFF
many	TRBV7-9	TRBJ2-7	16	CASSLTTAEGPYEQYF
few	TRBV20-1	TRBJ1-5	13	CSATGQPGQPQHF
many	TRBV7-2	TRBJ2-1	14	CASSPQSGSNEQFF
many	TRBV7-3	TRBJ2-6	17	CASSLYRGLPGANVLTF
few	TRBV2	TRBJ1-4	17	CASRRPGNEANNEKLFF
many	TRBV20-1	TRBJ1-5	17	CSARTGQAAHSNQPQHF
many	TRBV30	TRBJ1-5	14	CAWSVPGGNQPQHF
few	TRBV5-1	TRBJ2-7	14	CASSFETGNYEQYF
many	TRBV29-1	TRBJ2-7	14	CSVAGTGGSYEQYF
many	TRBV30	TRBJ2-6	11	CAWIRANVLTF
once	TRBV20-1	TRBJ2-7	15	CSAKKTGTSVVEQYF
NA	TRBV25-1	TRBJ1-2	14	CASSEGGCIYGYTF
NA	TRBV7-9	TRBJ2-1	15	CASYLAGPRNNEQFF
NA	TRBV6-5	TRBJ1-1	14	CASAQGAGNTEAFF
many	TRBV7-2	TRBJ2-1	13	CASSLLPWNEQFF
few	TRBV5-1	TRBJ2-1	15	CASSLAGGRGNEQFF
many	TRBV25-1	TRBJ1-1	15	CASSDPRQGATEAFF
many	TRBV2	TRBJ2-1	15	CASSARRSDYNEQFF